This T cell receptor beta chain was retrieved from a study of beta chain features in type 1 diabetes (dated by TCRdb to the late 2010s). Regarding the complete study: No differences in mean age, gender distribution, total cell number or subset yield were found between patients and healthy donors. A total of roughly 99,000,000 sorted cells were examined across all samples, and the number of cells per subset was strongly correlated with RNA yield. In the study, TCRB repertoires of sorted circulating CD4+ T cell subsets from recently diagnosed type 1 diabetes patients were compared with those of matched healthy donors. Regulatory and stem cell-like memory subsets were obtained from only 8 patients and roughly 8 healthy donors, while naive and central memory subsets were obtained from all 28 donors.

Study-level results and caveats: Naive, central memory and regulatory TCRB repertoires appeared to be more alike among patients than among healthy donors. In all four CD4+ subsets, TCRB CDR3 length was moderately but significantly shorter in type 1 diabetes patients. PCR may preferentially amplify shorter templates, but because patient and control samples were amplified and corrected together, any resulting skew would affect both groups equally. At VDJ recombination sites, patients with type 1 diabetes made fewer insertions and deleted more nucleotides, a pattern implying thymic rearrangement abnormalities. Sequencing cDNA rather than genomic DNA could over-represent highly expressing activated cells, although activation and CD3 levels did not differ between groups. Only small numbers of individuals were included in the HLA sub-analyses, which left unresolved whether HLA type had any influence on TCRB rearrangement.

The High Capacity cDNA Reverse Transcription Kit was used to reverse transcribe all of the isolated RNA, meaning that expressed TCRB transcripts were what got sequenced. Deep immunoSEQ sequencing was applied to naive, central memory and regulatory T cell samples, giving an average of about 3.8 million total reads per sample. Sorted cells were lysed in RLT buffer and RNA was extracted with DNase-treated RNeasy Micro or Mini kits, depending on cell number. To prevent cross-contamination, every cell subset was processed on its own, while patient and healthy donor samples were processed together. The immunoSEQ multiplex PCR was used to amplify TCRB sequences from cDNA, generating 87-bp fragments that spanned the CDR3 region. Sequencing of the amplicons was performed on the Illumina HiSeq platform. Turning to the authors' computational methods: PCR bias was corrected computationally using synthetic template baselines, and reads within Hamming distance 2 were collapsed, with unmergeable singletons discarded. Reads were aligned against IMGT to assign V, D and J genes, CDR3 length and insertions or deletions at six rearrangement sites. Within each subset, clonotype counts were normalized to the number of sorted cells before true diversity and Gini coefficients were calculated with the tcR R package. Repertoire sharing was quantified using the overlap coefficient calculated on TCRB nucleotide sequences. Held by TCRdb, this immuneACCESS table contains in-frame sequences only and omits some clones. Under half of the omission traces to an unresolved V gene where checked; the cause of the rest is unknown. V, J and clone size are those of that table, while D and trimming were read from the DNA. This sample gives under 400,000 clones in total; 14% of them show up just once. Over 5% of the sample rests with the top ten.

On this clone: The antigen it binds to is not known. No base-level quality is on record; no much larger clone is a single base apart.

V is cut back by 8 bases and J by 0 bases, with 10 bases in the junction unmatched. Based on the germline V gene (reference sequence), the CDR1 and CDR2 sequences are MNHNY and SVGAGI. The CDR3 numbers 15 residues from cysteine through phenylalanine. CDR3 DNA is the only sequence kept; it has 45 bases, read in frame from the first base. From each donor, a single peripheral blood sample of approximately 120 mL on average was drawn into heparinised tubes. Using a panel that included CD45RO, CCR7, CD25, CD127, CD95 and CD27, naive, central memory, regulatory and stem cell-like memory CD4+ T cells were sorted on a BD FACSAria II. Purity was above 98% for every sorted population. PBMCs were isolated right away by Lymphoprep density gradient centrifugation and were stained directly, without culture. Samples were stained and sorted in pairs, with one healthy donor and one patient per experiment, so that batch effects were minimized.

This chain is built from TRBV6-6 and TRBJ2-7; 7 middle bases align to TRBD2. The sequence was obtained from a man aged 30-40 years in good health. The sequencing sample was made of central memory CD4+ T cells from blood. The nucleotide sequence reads TGTGCCAGCGAGGGAGGACTAGGGAGCTCCTACGAGCAGTACTTC. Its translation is CASEGGLGSSYEQYF.